Following are 8 T cell receptor beta chains from one sample sequenced in a study of prognosis after radiotherapy for stage I lung cancer. With two-round multiplex PCR, TCR beta CDR3 sequences were amplified from genomic DNA. Amplification in first-round PCR relied on primers specific to each TRBV and TRBJ gene. TCRdb re-called the multiplex PCR reads with MiXCR, one entry per CDR3 protein. Of some 39,000 distinct CDR3 sequences in the sample, approximately 25% were seen once. Specimen: PBMCs, collected before or after stereotactic body radiation therapy (not recorded which). The source of these receptors is a donor over 45 with non-small cell lung cancer.

This clonotype appeared many times. The J gene is TRBJ2-7, the V gene TRBV6-1; D is possibly TRBD1 (7 bases). The germline V gene encodes CDR1 MNHNS and CDR2 SASEGT. This CDR3 contains 16 residues. Trimming took off 5 bases at V and 1 base at J, with 18 bases between the two ends. The CDR3, as DNA: TGTGCCAGCAGTAGCAGGGGGGTCACAGGGTCCTACGAGCAGTACTTC. This encodes CASSSRGVTGSYEQYF.

This clonotype is a singleton in its sample. Given a much more abundant clone one base away, this may be a read error. DNA for the CDR3: TGTGCCAGCAGTCCCGGGGGGTCCCGCAAAGATACGCAGTATTTT. Translation: CASSPGGSRKDTQYF. The rearrangement links TRBV5-4 to TRBJ2-3; TRBD2 agrees at 7 bases. The CDR3 is 15 amino acids. Germline-derived CDR1 and CDR2 are SGHNT and YYREEE (reference sequence). After removal of 5 bases from V and 5 bases from J, the junction contained 11 bases not matched to a gene.

This clonotype is a singleton in its sample. The rearrangement links TRBV20-1 to TRBJ2-7, with TRBD2 matching 13 bases. The V gene's germline CDR1 is DFQATT and CDR2 SNEGSKA (reference sequence). The junction had 8 bases not matched to a gene; V was cut back by 6 bases and J by 3 bases. The CDR3 length is 15 residues. CDR3 amino acids: CSAAGLAGVGYEQYF. The CDR3, as DNA: TGCAGTGCCGCCGGACTAGCGGGAGTTGGCTACGAGCAGTACTTC.

Many counts were recorded for this clonotype. The chain recombines TRBV6-2 or TRBV6-3 with TRBJ1-1; tentative D call: TRBD1 (5 bases). This CDR3 has 15 amino acids. CDR1 is MNHEY, CDR2 SVGEGT, per germline. V was pared by 7 bases and J by 1 base, with 16 bases between. The CDR3: CASTHPTRGNTEAFF. CDR3 coding DNA: TGTGCCAGCACCCACCCGACGAGGGGGAACACTGAAGCTTTCTTT.

This clonotype was counted many times. This CDR3 reads CASSEVASQAFF. The CDR3 DNA is TGTGCCAGCAGTGAAGTTGCGTCTCAAGCTTTCTTT. The chain joins TRBV6-1 to TRBJ1-1, with D uncertain. This CDR3 has 12 residues. V was trimmed by 1 base and J by 9 bases, leaving 9 bases between them. Germline-derived CDR1 and CDR2 are MNHNS and SASEGT.

Many counts were recorded for this clonotype. The V and J genes are TRBV5-1 and TRBJ2-1; TRBD2 is a possible D gene (6 bases). Germline V lookup: CDR1 SGHRS, CDR2 YFSETQ. CDR3 size: 16 residues. V dropped 5 bases and J dropped 5 bases, with 20 bases sitting between them. CDR3 protein: CASSLMAGLVDNEQFF. DNA of the CDR3: TGCGCCAGCAGTTTGATGGCGGGGCTCGTAGACAATGAGCAGTTCTTC.

This clonotype has at least ten counts. One end of the junction does not line up with germline, which may come from a read error. The V and J genes are TRBV7-8 and TRBJ2-1, with D tentatively TRBD2 (7 bases). The germline V gene encodes CDR1 SGHVS and CDR2 FQNEAQ. CDR3 length: 15 residues. Written as DNA, the CDR3 is TGTGCCAGCAGATTAGGGGGAGGGGCCTACAATGAGCAGTTCTTC. It is translated as CASRLGGGAYNEQFF.

This clonotype showed up many times. The chain uses TRBV9 and TRBJ2-6; unclear D gene. The CDR3 sequence is 13 residues long. V was cut by 5 bases and J by 0 bases, with 3 bases left in between. Germline CDR1 SGDLS, CDR2 YYNGEE. In nucleotides, the CDR3 is TGTGCCAGCAGGCACTCTGGGGCCAACGTCCTGACTTTC. This translates into CASRHSGANVLTF.